This T cell receptor beta chain appears in the sequencing data of a study of cytomegalovirus exposure and HLA in healthy donors. As for the study in general: From HLA-typed donors, an early data release held roughly 80 million unique TCRs. Notes on the study in general: Accurate HLA-A and HLA-B prediction from TCR beta sequences was reported for most subjects.

To note about this clone: What it binds is unknown.

Germline V gene data show CDR1 as KGHSH and CDR2 as LQKENI. The CDR3 has 12 residues. The ends were cut back, 5 bases at V and 5 bases at J, with 9 bases in the middle. PCR amplification relied on 60 Vbeta primers (plus 13 Jbeta primers). TCRdb's table, derived via immunoSEQ multiplex PCR, lists solely in-frame clones and lacks some. The sample includes 30,000 to 40,000 clones, less than 55% seen only once; the top ten take roughly 2%. Sequenced material: PBMCs. This sequence joins TRBV18 and TRBJ1-1; no firm D call. This TCR came from a woman in her 50s in good health and CMV-seronegative. CDR3 in amino acids: CASSWGGTEAFF. The DNA of the CDR3 is TGTGCCAGCTCATGGGGAGGAACTGAAGCTTTCTTT.